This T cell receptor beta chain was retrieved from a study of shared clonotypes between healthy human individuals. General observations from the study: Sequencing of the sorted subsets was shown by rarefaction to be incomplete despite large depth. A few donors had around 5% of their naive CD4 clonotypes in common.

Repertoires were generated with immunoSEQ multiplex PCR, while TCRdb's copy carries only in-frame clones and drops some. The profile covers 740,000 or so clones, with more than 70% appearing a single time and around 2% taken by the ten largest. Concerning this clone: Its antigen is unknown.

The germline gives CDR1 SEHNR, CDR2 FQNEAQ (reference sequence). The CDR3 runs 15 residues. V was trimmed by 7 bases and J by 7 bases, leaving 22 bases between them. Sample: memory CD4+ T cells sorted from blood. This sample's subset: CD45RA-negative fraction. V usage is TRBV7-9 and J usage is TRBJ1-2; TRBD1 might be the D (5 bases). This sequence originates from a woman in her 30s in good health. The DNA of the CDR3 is TGTGCCAGCACCCTGGGGCAGGGTGGTTTCTCTGGCTACACCTTC. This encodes CASTLGQGGFSGYTF.